This T cell receptor (beta chain) is drawn from a study of cytotoxic CD8 clonotypes in ibrutinib-treated CLL. Notes on the study in general: Private clonotypes, not public ones, expanded at ibrutinib response.

The CDR3 has 15 amino acids. V gave up 5 bases and J gave up 2 bases; unmatched junction bases: 5. Per the germline V gene, CDR1 is SGHTA and CDR2 is FQGNSA. PBMCs were cryopreserved, and 1.5 to 2.5 micrograms of genomic DNA from them went into TCR beta libraries. Worth noting for this clone: Its specificity is not known.

Repertoires were generated with immunoSEQ multiplex PCR, while TCRdb's copy carries only in-frame clones and drops some. The sample gives 100,000 to 150,000 clones, around 85% of which show up once; over 2% is in the top ten. V gene TRBV7-2 combines with J gene TRBJ2-5; 10 nucleotides agree with TRBD2. This TCR came from a human donor with chronic lymphocytic leukemia. Sequencing used PBMCs, obtained after 24 months of ibrutinib treatment. The CDR3 DNA is TGTGCCAGCAGCCATCGGACTAGCGGACAAGAGACCCAGTACTTC. Amino acid sequence: CASSHRTSGQETQYF.